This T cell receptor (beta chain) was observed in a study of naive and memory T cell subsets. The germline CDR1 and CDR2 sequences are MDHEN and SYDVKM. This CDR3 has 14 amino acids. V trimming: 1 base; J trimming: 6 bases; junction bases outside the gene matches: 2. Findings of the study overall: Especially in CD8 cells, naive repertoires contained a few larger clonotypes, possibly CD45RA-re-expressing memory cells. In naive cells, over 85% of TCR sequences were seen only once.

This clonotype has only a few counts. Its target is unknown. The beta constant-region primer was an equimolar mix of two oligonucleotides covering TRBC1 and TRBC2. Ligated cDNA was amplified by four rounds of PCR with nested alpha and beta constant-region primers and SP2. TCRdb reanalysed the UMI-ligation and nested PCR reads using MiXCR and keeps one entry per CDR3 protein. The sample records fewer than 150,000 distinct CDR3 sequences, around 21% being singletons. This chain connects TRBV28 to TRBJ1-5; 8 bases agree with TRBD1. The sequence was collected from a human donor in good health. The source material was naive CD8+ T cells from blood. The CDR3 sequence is CASSLSGGGQPQHF. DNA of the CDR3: TGTGCCAGCAGTTTATCAGGGGGCGGTCAGCCCCAGCATTTT.